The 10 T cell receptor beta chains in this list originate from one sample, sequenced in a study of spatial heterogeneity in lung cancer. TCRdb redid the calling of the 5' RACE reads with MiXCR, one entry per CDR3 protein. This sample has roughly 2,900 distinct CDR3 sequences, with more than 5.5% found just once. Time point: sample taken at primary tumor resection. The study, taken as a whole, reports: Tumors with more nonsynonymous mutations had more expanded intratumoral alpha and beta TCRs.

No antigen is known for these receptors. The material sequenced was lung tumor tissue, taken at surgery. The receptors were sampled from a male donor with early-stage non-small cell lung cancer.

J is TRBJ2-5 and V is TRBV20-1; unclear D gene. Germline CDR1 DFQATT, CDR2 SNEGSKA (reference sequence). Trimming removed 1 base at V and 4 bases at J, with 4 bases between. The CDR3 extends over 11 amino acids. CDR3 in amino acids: CSARGRETQYF. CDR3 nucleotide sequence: TGCAGTGCTAGAGGTAGAGAGACCCAGTACTTC.

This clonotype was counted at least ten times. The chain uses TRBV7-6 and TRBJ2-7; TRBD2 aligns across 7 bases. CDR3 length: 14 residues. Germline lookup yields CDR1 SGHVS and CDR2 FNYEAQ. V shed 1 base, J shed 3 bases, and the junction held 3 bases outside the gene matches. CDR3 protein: CASSLGPGGYEQYF. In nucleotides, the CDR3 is TGTGCCAGCAGCTTAGGCCCGGGAGGCTACGAGCAGTACTTC.

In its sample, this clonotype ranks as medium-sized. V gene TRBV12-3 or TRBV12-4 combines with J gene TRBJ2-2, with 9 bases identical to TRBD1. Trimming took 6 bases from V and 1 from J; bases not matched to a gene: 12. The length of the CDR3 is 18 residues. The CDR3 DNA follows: TGTGCCAGCAGCCTAGAATTGGGGACAGGGCTGAACACCGGGGAGCTGTTTTTT. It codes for CASSLELGTGLNTGELFF.

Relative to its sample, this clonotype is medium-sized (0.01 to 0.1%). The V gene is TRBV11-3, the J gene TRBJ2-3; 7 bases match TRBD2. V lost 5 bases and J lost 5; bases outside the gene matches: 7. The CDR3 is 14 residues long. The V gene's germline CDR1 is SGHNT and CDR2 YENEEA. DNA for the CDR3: TGTGCCAGCAGCCTGCGTGGGAGGGGAGATACGCAGTATTTT. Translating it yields CASSLRGRGDTQYF.

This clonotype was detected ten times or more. DNA for the CDR3: TGTGCCAGCTCACTGGGACTGGCGTACCAAGAGACCCAGTACTTC. The encoded protein is CASSLGLAYQETQYF. The chain carries TRBV18 and TRBJ2-5; TRBD2 might be the D (6 bases). Germline CDR1 and CDR2: KGHSH and LQKENI. V lost 4 bases and J 0 bases, leaving 12 bases between the germline ends. CDR3 size: 15 residues.

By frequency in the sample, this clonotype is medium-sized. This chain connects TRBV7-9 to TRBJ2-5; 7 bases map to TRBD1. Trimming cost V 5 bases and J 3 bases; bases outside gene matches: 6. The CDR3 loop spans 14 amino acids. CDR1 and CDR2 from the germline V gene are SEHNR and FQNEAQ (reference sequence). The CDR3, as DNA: TGTGCCAGCAGCCAGGGGGTTTTAGAAGAGACCCAGTACTTC. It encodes CASSQGVLEETQYF.

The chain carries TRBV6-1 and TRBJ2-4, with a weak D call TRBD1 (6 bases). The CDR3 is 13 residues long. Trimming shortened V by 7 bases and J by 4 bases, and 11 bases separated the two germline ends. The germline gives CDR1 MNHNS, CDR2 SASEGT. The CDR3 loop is CASTCTGKNIQYF. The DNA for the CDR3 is TGTGCCAGCACCTGTACAGGGAAAAACATTCAGTACTTC.

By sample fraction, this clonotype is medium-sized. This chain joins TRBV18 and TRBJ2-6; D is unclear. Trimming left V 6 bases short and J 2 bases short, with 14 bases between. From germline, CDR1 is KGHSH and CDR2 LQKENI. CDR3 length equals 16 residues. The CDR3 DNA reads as TGTGCCAGCTCCCTCAGAACGTGGGCTGGGGCCAACGTCCTGACTTTC. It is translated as CASSLRTWAGANVLTF. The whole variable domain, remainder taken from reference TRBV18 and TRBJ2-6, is NAGVMQNPRHLVRRRGQEARLRCSPMKGHSHVYWYRQLPEEGLKFMVYLQKENIIDESGMPKERFSAEFPKEGPSILRIQQVVRGDSAAYFCASSLRTWAGANVLTFGAGSRLTVL.

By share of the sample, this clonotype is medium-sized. The DNA for the CDR3 is TGTGCCAGTAGTATCGGTCTAGGCGGGAATGAGCAGTTCTTC. Its protein is CASSIGLGGNEQFF. This rearrangement joins TRBV19 to TRBJ2-1; D perhaps matches TRBD2 (5 bases). The V and J ends lost 3 bases and 7 bases respectively, with 13 bases between them. In germline, CDR1 is LNHDA, CDR2 SQIVND (reference sequence). CDR3 length equals 14 residues.

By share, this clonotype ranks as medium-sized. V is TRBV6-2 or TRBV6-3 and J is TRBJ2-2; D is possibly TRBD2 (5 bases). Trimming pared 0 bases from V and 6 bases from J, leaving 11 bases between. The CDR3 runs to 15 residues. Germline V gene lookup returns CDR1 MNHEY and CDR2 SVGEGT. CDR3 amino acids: CASSYSRGFAGELFF. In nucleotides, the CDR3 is TGTGCCAGCAGTTACTCAAGAGGGTTCGCCGGGGAGCTGTTTTTT.